This paragraph reports one T cell receptor (beta chain). Its antigen is not identified. Using immunoSEQ multiplex PCR, the repertoire was profiled, and TCRdb retains in-frame clones only, with some absent. The sample holds approximately 92,000 clones, 85% to 95% seen once. The CDR3 length is 11 residues. Between the trimmed V and J ends, which lost 2 bases and 4 bases, there was a span of 3 bases. Germline V gives CDR1 SGHAT, CDR2 FQNNGV. This sample was taken from a study of siplizumab effects on memory and regulatory T cells. Notes on the study in general: The study found that mappable alloreactive CD4+ clones averaged around 69% Treg-derived with siplizumab and 25% to 30% in controls. About 75-95% of proliferating CD4+ or CD8+ clones had no assignable naive or memory phenotype. Alloreactive sequences that could be traced to unstimulated CD4+ memory cells showed a significant reduction under siplizumab. It was never confirmed that proliferating Tregs from siplizumab cultures were suppressive.

The V call is TRBV11-2, the J call TRBJ2-7; no firm D call. The sequenced material came from non-Treg CD4+ T cells sorted from blood. The receptor was isolated from a human donor in good health. CDR3 protein: CASSLLYEQYF. In DNA, the CDR3 is TGTGCCAGCAGCTTATTATACGAGCAGTACTTC.